This is a list of T cell receptor beta chains from one sample in a study of control samples from healthy donors and cancer patients. The data were produced by immunoSEQ multiplex PCR, yet TCRdb's version contains in-frame clones alone and is incomplete. The repertoire includes some 120,000 clones, over 80% of them detected once, and 0.58% sits in the top ten. The material sequenced was PBMCs. The receptors derive from a man older than 75 with head and neck cancer. Both conserved end residues are part of each CDR3. Not every row has a clone size; where given, it reads once, few, many or a size class.

clone size	V gene	J gene	CDR3 protein
.	TRBV5-1	TRBJ1-1	CASSSRDRGRDTEAFF
.	TRBV2	TRBJ1-6	CASRVWDSPLHF
few	TRBV4-3	TRBJ2-3	CASSQEEGDTQYF
.	TRBV2	TRBJ1-4	CASRDRATFNEKLFF
few	TRBV7-2	TRBJ2-4	CASSTPQGSIQYF
.	TRBV7-2	TRBJ2-2	CASSLTLDTGELFF
.	TRBV19	TRBJ2-2	CASSIGLGELFF
.	TRBV2	TRBJ1-5	CASSDRGGNQPQHF
.	TRBV6-5	TRBJ1-5	CATKLRVGQPQHF
.	TRBV18	TRBJ2-2	CASSPKLAGGTTGELFF
.	TRBV11-3	TRBJ2-3	CASSLDRGAPTDTQYF
few	TRBV5-1	TRBJ1-1	CASSLALQGADTEAFF
.	TRBV7-8	TRBJ2-3	CASSQYTDTQYF
.	TRBV6-7	TRBJ1-3	CASSQGGQGDKNTIYF
.	TRBV7-8	TRBJ1-5	CASSRTPGREQPQHF
once	TRBV27	TRBJ1-1	CASRKNTEAFF
.	TRBV5-4	TRBJ1-2	CADAPSLAAAGGYTF
.	TRBV14	TRBJ2-5	CASSQNQRETQYF
.	TRBV7-8	TRBJ2-7	CASSFPRDRPYEQYF
.	TRBV5-1	TRBJ2-1	CASSLATGAYNEQFF
.	TRBV4-3	TRBJ2-2	CASSQEPGLAGELFF
.	TRBV18	TRBJ2-7	CASSPPLRGPGEQYF
once	TRBV27	TRBJ1-1	CASSLFSVTGGQNTEAFF
.	TRBV7-9	TRBJ1-2	CASGDYGYTF
.	TRBV3-1/TRBV3-2	TRBJ1-1	CASSQGPFGAFF
once	TRBV2	TRBJ2-5	CASSESRVSEETQYF
.	TRBV15	TRBJ2-7	CATSLGGATHEQYF
.	TRBV7-9	TRBJ2-1	CASSLTSSYNEQFF
.	TRBV5-6	TRBJ2-1	CASSSRGGTGHEQFF
.	TRBV9	TRBJ2-1	CASSSGGVYNEQFF
.	TRBV6-6	TRBJ1-3	CASIPPPGAGNTIYF
.	TRBV10-3	TRBJ2-1	CAIGSVYNEQFF
.	TRBV3-1/TRBV3-2	TRBJ2-5	CASSQGKRETQYF
.	TRBV12-5	TRBJ2-7	CASGSSLAGGAYEQYF
.	TRBV7-6	TRBJ2-5	CASSELAGGQETQYF
.	TRBV7-2	TRBJ2-4	CASSLVEGWVPNIQYF
.	TRBV2	TRBJ1-1	CAGSDSWGTEAFF
.	TRBV2	TRBJ2-7	CASSDRSSGYEQYF
.	TRBV7-6	TRBJ2-7	CASSLGGPGAGGISGYEQYF
once	TRBV11-3	TRBJ1-6	CASSLSGTSPLHF
few	TRBV20-1	TRBJ2-7	CSASGGWTGSYEQYF
.	TRBV15	TRBJ1-1	CATSRELTGDITEAFF
.	TRBV5-1	TRBJ2-5	CASSSGGAETQYF
.	TRBV27	TRBJ1-2	CASSRTGPNYGYTF
.	TRBV11-3	TRBJ2-7	CASSLGYTMGQAVSYEQYF
.	TRBV27	TRBJ1-5	CASSLYGGGSNQPQHF